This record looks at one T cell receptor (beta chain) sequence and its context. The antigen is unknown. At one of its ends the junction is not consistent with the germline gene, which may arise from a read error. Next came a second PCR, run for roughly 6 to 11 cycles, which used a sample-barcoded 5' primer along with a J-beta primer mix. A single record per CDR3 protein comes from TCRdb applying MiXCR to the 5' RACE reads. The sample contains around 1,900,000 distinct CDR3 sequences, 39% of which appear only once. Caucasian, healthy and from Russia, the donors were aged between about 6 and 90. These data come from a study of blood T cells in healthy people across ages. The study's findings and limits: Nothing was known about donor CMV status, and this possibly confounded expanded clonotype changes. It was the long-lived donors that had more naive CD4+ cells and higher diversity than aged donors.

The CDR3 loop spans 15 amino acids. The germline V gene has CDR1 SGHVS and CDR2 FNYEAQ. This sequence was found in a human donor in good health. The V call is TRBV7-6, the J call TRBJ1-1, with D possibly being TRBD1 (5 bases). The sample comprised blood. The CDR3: CAGSPDLGTASGAFF. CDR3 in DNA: TGTGCCGGCAGCCCCGATCTCGGGACGGCGAGTGGAGCTTTCTTT. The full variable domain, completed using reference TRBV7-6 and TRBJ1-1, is GAGVSQSPRYKVTKRGQDVALRCDPISGHVSLYWYRQALGQGPEFLTYFNYEAQQDKSGLPNDRFSAERPEGSISTLTIQRTEQRDSAMYRCAGSPDLGTASGAFFGQGTRLTVV.